This T cell receptor beta chain is from a study of blood T cell repertoires in COVID-19. Study-level information: T cells, B-cell-depleted T cells, or PBMCs supplied cDNA or gDNA.

TCRdb's copy holds only in-frame clones and misses some; the assay was immunoSEQ multiplex PCR. The table includes around 300,000 clones, approximately 84% detected once. The CDR3 covers 13 residues. Trimming cost V 2 bases and J 5 bases, with 12 bases left between them. Germline V gene sequence: CDR1 SQVTM, CDR2 ANQGSEA. The specimen sequenced was peripheral blood. The rearrangement links TRBV29-1 to TRBJ1-2; D call uncertain. The source is a woman in her 30s who had recovered from COVID-19. CDR3 in DNA: TGCAGCGTTGAAAGCTCGGGAGGGTATGGCTACACCTTC. It encodes CSVESSGGYGYTF.